This T cell receptor beta chain comes out of a study of cytomegalovirus exposure and HLA in healthy donors. Whole-study results and caveats: The tendency of first-cohort TCR clusters to co-occur in the 120 validation repertoires was the finding of a later analysis.

There are a few counts of this clone. The target antigen is unknown. In germline, CDR1 is MNHEY, CDR2 SVGAGI. There are 12 residues in the CDR3. V dropped 6 bases and J dropped 7 bases, with 12 bases sitting between them. Clones were read by immunoSEQ multiplex PCR, and TCRdb kept only the in-frame ones, dropping some. Of 200,000 or so clones in the sample, about 91% were seen once. The gene calls are TRBV6-5 and TRBJ1-1; no reliable D call. This clonotype was obtained from a woman aged 18-35 years in good health and CMV-seronegative. Source material: PBMCs. The CDR3 DNA is TGTGCCAGCAGACGACCCCGGGGTGAAGCTTTCTTT. Residues: CASRRPRGEAFF.